This TCR beta chain was documented in a study of vaccination and CD4 T cells after COVID-19. Study-level findings and limits: Spike mono-reactive status applied to 304 of 307 vaccine-specific clones in convalescent patients.

V lost 4 bases and J lost 5; bases outside the gene matches: 8. The CDR3 is made up of 15 amino acids. Germline CDR1 reads SGHTA; CDR2 reads FQGNSA. In regard to this clonotype: Its antigen is as yet unknown.

Oncomine TCR Beta short-read sequencing was applied to DNA from cultured CD4+ T cells. CD4+ T cells were cultured, and genomic DNA was extracted from them. In TCRdb, the PCR reads were re-called with MiXCR into one record per CDR3 protein. The table lists around 10,000 distinct CDR3 sequences, less than 40% of them singletons. Treatment denoted: roughly 10-day PBMC culture with coronavirus spike peptide pools or control peptides (ViraFEST assay). Prior to the COVID-19 pandemic (2011-2018), the unexposed donor's CD4+ T cells were collected. The chain links TRBV7-2 to TRBJ2-5, with 9 bases aligning to TRBD2. The TCR originated in a human donor in good health. The sample comprised CD4+ T cells from blood, cultured in vitro. The CDR3 DNA reads as TGTGCCAGCAGCTCCTATAGCGGGAGCCCCGAGACCCAGTACTTC. Amino acid sequence: CASSSYSGSPETQYF. Full variable domain (remainder filled in from reference TRBV7-2 and TRBJ2-5): GAGVSQSPSNKVTEKGKDVELRCDPISGHTALYWYRQSLGQGLEFLIYFQGNSAPDKSGLPSDRFSAERTGGSVSTLTIQRTQQEDSAVYLCASSSYSGSPETQYFGPGTRLLVL.